Following are 4 T cell receptor beta chains from one sample sequenced in a study of blood T cell repertoires in COVID-19. The data were produced by immunoSEQ multiplex PCR, yet TCRdb's version contains in-frame clones alone and is incomplete. Counted here are more than 300,000 clones, roughly 86% occurring once; the ten biggest clones make up roughly 2%. Sequencing used PBMCs or T cells enriched from blood (not recorded which). These receptors were obtained from a man aged 40-50 years in a cohort exposed to, infected with or recovered from COVID-19 (not recorded which).

The J gene is TRBJ2-1, the V gene TRBV5-1, with 12 bases matching TRBD2. Germline CDR1 and CDR2: SGHRS and YFSETQ. The CDR3 is 16 residues long. V lost 0 bases to trimming and J lost 4 bases; unmatched junction nucleotides: 2. The CDR3, as DNA: TGCGCCAGCAGCTTGGAACTAGCGGGAGGATACAATGAGCAGTTCTTC. Translated: CASSLELAGGYNEQFF.

This clone has a single count. The rearrangement uses TRBV15 and TRBJ2-3; unclear D gene. V was clipped by 0 bases and J by 0 bases, with 10 bases between them. The CDR3 has 16 amino acids. Germline V gives CDR1 LNHNV, CDR2 YYDKDF (reference sequence). DNA of the CDR3: TGTGCCACCAGCAGAGATATCGACACTAGCACAGATACGCAGTATTTT. It codes for CATSRDIDTSTDTQYF.

The chain couples TRBV28 to TRBJ1-1; 9 positions agree with TRBD1. Germline assignment: CDR1 MDHEN and CDR2 SYDVKM. J was trimmed by 7 bases and V by 4 bases; bases with no gene match: 7. CDR3 length: 14 residues. The CDR3 DNA is TGTGCCAGCAGTTATCCGGGACAGGGTGTTGAAGCTTTCTTT. Its protein is CASSYPGQGVEAFF.

Written as DNA, the CDR3 is TGTGCCAGCAGCCAAGCCCCCCGGACAGGGGATTCTGGGGCCAACGTCCTGACTTTC. It encodes CASSQAPRTGDSGANVLTF. The chain links TRBV4-2 to TRBJ2-6; 9 bases are shared with TRBD1. The length of the CDR3 is 19 residues. CDR1 and CDR2 (germline): LGHNA, YNFKEQ. V lost 1 base, J lost 1 base, and 8 bases stayed unmatched.